This T cell receptor beta chain is drawn from a study of T cell repertoires in cytomegalovirus infection. Study-wide results and limits: CMV-specific TCR beta clonotypes restricted by HLA-C were the ones dominating the ex vivo response.

Comment on this clonotype: Its antigen remains unknown.

Germline lookup yields CDR1 SEHNR and CDR2 FQNEAQ (reference sequence). The CDR3 sequence is 16 residues long. Trimming removed 3 bases from V and 1 base from J; junction bases left unmatched: 8. Each CDR3 protein is one row after TCRdb ran MiXCR on the reads. The repertoire consists of roughly 340,000 distinct CDR3 sequences, with 25% to 35% occurring once and the leading ten covering over 15%. The chain uses TRBV7-9 and TRBJ1-2; 7 bases line up with TRBD1. The receptor comes from a human donor in good health (CMV status not recorded). Some clones in this sample may be carry-over from other donors' samples. The sample in question was cultured PBMCs, obtained from culture after CMV antigen stimulation. CDR3 loop: CASSLGGDRHNYGYTF. The CDR3 nucleotides are TGTGCCAGCAGCTTGGGAGGGGACAGACATAACTATGGCTACACCTTC.